This TCR beta chain is from a study of response to subunit inactivated influenza vaccine. General study points: The authors proposed limited new T cell recruitment per seasonal influenza vaccination.

TCRdb ran MiXCR on the RT-PCR reads and lists one entry per CDR3 protein. The sample holds hundreds of thousands of distinct CDR3 sequences; 15% to 18% are singletons and the top ten take about 9.9%. CDR1 and CDR2 (germline): MNHEY, SMNVEV (reference sequence). J lost 0 bases, V lost 5 bases, and 8 bases had no gene match. The length of the CDR3 is 18 residues. Details on this clonotype: Its cognate antigen is unknown.

This chain connects TRBV27 to TRBJ2-1; TRBD2 agrees at 12 bases. The source was PBMCs from blood, collected 11 to 12 days after vaccination. The TCR comes from a man between 50 and 59 years old who received an inactivated influenza vaccine. Here the CDR3 DNA reads TGTGCCAGCAGTCAGGGACTAGCGGGTGACCTCTCCTACAATGAGCAGTTCTTC. Its protein is CASSQGLAGDLSYNEQFF.